This entry lists 17 T cell receptor beta chains sequenced from one sample in a study of blood T cell repertoires in COVID-19. Assay used: immunoSEQ multiplex PCR; TCRdb lists only in-frame clones, some missing. This table holds fewer than 450,000 clones, almost 90% found once. The sequencing sample was made of peripheral blood. Source of these receptors: a woman in her 70s with COVID-19, enrolled during active disease.

For the CDR3, the DNA is TGTGCCAGCAGCGAGGGGAAAGGGGAGGACTATGGCTACACCTTC. Protein: CASSEGKGEDYGYTF. J is TRBJ1-2 and V is TRBV9; a weak D match, TRBD1 (5 bases). V lost 3 bases and J 3 bases, leaving 15 bases between the germline ends. This CDR3 is built from 15 residues. The germline V gene has CDR1 SGDLS and CDR2 YYNGEE.

The chain links TRBV27 to TRBJ1-3, with D uncertain. CDR3 size: 16 residues. CDR1 and CDR2 from the germline V gene are MNHEY and SMNVEV (reference sequence). The V and J ends lost 7 bases and 4 bases respectively, with 20 bases between them. CDR3 region: CASNLVGRGHGNTIYF. The CDR3 DNA reads TGTGCCAGCAACCTCGTTGGACGAGGGCACGGAAACACCATATATTTT.

V usage is TRBV7-8 and J usage is TRBJ2-1; TRBD1 agrees at 8 bases. This CDR3 is built from 14 residues. V lost 4 bases and J lost 4; bases outside the gene matches: 3. CDR1 is SGHVS, CDR2 FQNEAQ, per germline. In DNA form, the CDR3 reads TGTGCCAGCAGCTCGGGGGACAGGTACAATGAGCAGTTCTTC. Amino acids: CASSSGDRYNEQFF.

The chain links TRBV6-6 to TRBJ2-1, with 10 bases identical to TRBD1. With V trimmed by 4 bases and J by 8 bases, 8 bases remained unmatched. The V gene's germline CDR1 is MNHNY and CDR2 SVGAGI (reference sequence). This CDR3 comprises 15 residues. The CDR3 region has the DNA TGTGCCAGCAGTTTGAGAGGACAGGGGGACCATGAGCAGTTCTTC. Translating it yields CASSLRGQGDHEQFF.

The chain employs TRBV24-1 and TRBJ2-5, with 10 positions matching TRBD2. The CDR3 consists of 15 residues. From germline, CDR1 is KGHDR and CDR2 SFDVKD. Trimming removed 5 bases from V and 2 bases from J; junction bases left unmatched: 4. The chain's CDR3 is CATSVTSGVQETQYF. CDR3 in DNA: TGTGCCACCAGTGTCACTAGCGGGGTTCAAGAGACCCAGTACTTC.

This chain joins TRBV4-1 and TRBJ1-5; TRBD1 is a possible D gene (6 bases). CDR1 and CDR2 (germline): MGHRA, YSYEKL. The ends were cut back, 1 base at V and 9 bases at J, with 13 bases in the middle. The CDR3 totals 14 residues. DNA for the CDR3: TGCGCCAGCAGCCAAGGGACAGTGGTTGGGCCCCAGCATTTT. This translates into CASSQGTVVGPQHF.

This chain uses TRBV7-3 with TRBJ1-1; tentative D call: TRBD1 (5 bases). Germline-derived CDR1 and CDR2 are SGHTA and FQGTGA. Trimming took off 2 bases at V and 2 bases at J, with 12 bases between the two ends. The CDR3 length is 15 residues. The CDR3 DNA sequence: TGTGCCAGCAGCTTATCAGGGTCCCTTAACACTGAAGCTTTCTTT. Translated: CASSLSGSLNTEAFF.

The rearrangement links TRBV6-5 to TRBJ1-5; 9 bases are a match to TRBD1. The CDR3 sequence is 15 residues long. V gave up 6 bases and J gave up 1 base; unmatched junction bases: 4. Germline V gives CDR1 MNHEY, CDR2 SVGAGI. The CDR3 DNA reads as TGTGCCAGCAGCCCGGACAGGGGCAGCAATCAGCCCCAGCATTTT. This encodes CASSPDRGSNQPQHF.

The rearrangement joins TRBV7-9 to TRBJ1-5; tentative D call: TRBD1 (5 bases). The V and J ends lost 2 bases and 9 bases respectively, with 5 bases between them. CDR3 length: 11 amino acids. Germline CDR1 SEHNR, CDR2 FQNEAQ (reference sequence). The CDR3 DNA sequence: TGTGCCAGCAGCTTACAGGGGCCCCAGCATTTT. Translation: CASSLQGPQHF.

V usage is TRBV6-5 and J usage is TRBJ2-7; TRBD2 agrees at 8 bases. The CDR3 consists of 14 residues. The germline V gene has CDR1 MNHEY and CDR2 SVGAGI. V gave up 8 bases and J gave up 4 bases; unmatched junction bases: 10. The CDR3, as DNA: TGTGCCAGCGGAACCGGGGGGGTTTTGTACGAGCAGTACTTC. Encoded protein: CASGTGGVLYEQYF.

The V gene is TRBV5-1, the J gene TRBJ2-5; D is uncertain. The germline V gene has CDR1 SGHRS and CDR2 YFSETQ. There are 12 residues in the CDR3. V lost 3 bases, J lost 2 bases, and 5 bases lay in between. The CDR3: CASSSPQETQYF. CDR3 bases: TGCGCCAGCAGCTCCCCGCAAGAGACCCAGTACTTC.

This clone was recorded only once. The rearrangement joins TRBV5-1 to TRBJ2-1, with 9 bases identical to TRBD2. Germline V lookup: CDR1 SGHRS, CDR2 YFSETQ. This CDR3 spans 15 amino acids. V lost 0 bases, J lost 7 bases, and 5 bases stayed unmatched. DNA for the CDR3: TGCGCCAGCAGCTTGGCTAGCGGGGCCGGTAATGAGCAGTTCTTC. Translating gives CASSLASGAGNEQFF.

The chain recombines TRBV5-4 with TRBJ2-7, with 10 bases aligning to TRBD1. The V gene's germline CDR1 is SGHNT and CDR2 YYREEE (reference sequence). This CDR3 has 14 residues. Trimming at V came to 5 bases and at J to 1 base, leaving 3 bases not matched to a gene. DNA for the CDR3: TGTGCCAGCAGATCGGGACAGGGGTCCTACGAGCAGTACTTC. Its translation: CASRSGQGSYEQYF.

The chain joins TRBV7-9 to TRBJ2-3; 8 nucleotides align to TRBD1. The CDR3 is 16 amino acids. From germline, CDR1 is SEHNR and CDR2 FQNEAQ (reference sequence). V gave up 7 bases and J gave up 1 base; unmatched junction bases: 10. The CDR3 sequence: CASTPGGGEGTDTQYF. In DNA, the CDR3 is TGTGCCAGCACTCCAGGGGGCGGGGAGGGCACAGATACGCAGTATTTT.

This rearrangement joins TRBV27 to TRBJ2-7; 7 nucleotides agree with TRBD1. The V gene's germline CDR1 is MNHEY and CDR2 SMNVEV (reference sequence). The V segment lost 5 bases and the J segment 2 bases; nucleotides outside the gene matches: 3. The CDR3 has 13 amino acids. The CDR3 sequence is CASSRQGTYEQYF. CDR3 nucleotide sequence: TGTGCCAGCAGTCGACAGGGAACCTACGAGCAGTACTTC.

The CDR3: CASSPSTTGGMGYTF. The CDR3 nucleotides read TGTGCCAGCAGCCCGTCGACGACAGGGGGCATGGGCTACACCTTC. J is TRBJ1-2 and V is TRBV7-9; 10 nucleotides line up with TRBD1. This CDR3 region has 15 residues. Per the germline V gene, CDR1 is SEHNR and CDR2 is FQNEAQ (reference sequence). V shed 5 bases and J 8 bases; nucleotides not matched to a gene: 11.

This chain connects TRBV5-8 to TRBJ1-1; D unclear. CDR1 and CDR2 (germline): SGHTS, YDEGEE. Trimming removed 1 base from V and 2 bases from J, with 6 bases in between. CDR3 length equals 13 residues. The CDR3 DNA reads as TGTGCCAGCAGCTTGCATAGAAACACTGAAGCTTTCTTT. It is translated as CASSLHRNTEAFF.